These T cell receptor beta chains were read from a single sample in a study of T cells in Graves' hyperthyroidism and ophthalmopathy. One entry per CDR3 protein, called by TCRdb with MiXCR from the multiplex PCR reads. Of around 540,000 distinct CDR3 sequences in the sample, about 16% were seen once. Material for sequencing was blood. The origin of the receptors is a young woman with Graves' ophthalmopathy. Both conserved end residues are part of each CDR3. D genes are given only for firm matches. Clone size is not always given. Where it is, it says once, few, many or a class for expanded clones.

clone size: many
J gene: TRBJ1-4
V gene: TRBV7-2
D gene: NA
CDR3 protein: CASSLRRGEKLFF
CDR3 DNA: TGTGCCAGCAGCTTGAGGCGGGGTGAAAAACTGTTTTTT

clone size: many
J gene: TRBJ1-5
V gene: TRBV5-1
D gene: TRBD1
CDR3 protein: CASSSGQGLGNQPQHF
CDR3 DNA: TGCGCCAGCAGCTCGGGACAGGGTCTGGGCAATCAGCCCCAGCATTTT

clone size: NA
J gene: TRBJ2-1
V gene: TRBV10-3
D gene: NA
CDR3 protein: CAISEPDTSSYNEQFF
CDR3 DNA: TGTGCCATCAGTGAGCCGGACACCTCCTCCTACAATGAGCAGTTCTTC

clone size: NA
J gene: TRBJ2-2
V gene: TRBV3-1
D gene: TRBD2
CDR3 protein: CASSNAGLAGGYGGELFF
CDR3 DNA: TGTGCCAGCAGCAACGCCGGACTAGCGGGAGGGTATGGCGGGGAGCTGTTTTTT

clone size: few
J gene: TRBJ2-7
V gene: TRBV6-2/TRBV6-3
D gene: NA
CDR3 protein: CASSPTEPYEQYF
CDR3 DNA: TGTGCCAGCAGTCCGACGGAGCCTTACGAGCAGTACTTC

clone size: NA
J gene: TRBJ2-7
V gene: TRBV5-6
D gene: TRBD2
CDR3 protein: CASSRDSGRAFEQYF
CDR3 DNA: TGTGCCAGCAGCCGTGATAGCGGGAGGGCCTTCGAGCAGTACTTC

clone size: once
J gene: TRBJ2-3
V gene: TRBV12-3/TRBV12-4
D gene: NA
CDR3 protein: CASSFIFLWTKLRDTQYF
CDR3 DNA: TGTGCCAGCAGTTTTATTTTCCTTTGGACAAAACTAAGAGATACGCAGTATTTT

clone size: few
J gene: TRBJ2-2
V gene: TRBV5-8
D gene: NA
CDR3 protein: CASSPPAARTGELFF
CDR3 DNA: TGTGCCAGCAGCCCCCCCGCGGCCCGCACCGGGGAGCTGTTTTTT

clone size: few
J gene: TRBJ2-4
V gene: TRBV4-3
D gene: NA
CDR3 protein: CASSQDVGQGMNIQYF
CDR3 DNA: TGCGCCAGCAGCCAAGACGTCGGCCAGGGTATGAACATTCAGTACTTC

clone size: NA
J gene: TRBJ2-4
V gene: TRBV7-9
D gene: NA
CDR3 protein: CASSSIGTDDLAKNIQYF
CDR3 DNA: TGTGCCAGCAGCTCGATAGGGACCGACGATTTAGCCAAAAACATTCAGTACTTC

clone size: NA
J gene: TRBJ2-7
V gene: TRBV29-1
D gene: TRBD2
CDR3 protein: CSVGQGIPAGEFDEQYF
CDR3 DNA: TGCAGCGTTGGGCAGGGGATCCCAGCGGGAGAGTTTGACGAGCAGTACTTC

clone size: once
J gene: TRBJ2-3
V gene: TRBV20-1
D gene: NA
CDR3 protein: CSAKGAEITDTQYF
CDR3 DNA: TGCAGTGCTAAAGGAGCGGAGATCACAGATACGCAGTATTTT

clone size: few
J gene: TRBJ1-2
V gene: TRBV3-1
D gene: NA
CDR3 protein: CASSQDMGGYTF
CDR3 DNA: TGTGCCAGCAGCCAAGATATGGGTGGCTACACCTTC

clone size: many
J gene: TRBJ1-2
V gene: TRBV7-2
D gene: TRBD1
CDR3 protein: CASSSADRGRYTF
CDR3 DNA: TGTGCCAGCAGCTCGGCGGACAGGGGTCGCTACACCTTC

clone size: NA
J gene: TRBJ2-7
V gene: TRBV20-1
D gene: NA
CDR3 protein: CSAGGEGDEQYF
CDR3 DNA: TGCAGTGCCGGGGGAGAGGGGGACGAGCAGTACTTC

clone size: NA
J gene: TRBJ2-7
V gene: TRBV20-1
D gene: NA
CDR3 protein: CSALGLEQYF
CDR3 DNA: TGCAGCGCTTTGGGTCTCGAGCAGTACTTC

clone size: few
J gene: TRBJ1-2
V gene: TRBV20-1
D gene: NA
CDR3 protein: CSARDQQDVSGGYTF
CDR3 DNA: TGCAGTGCTAGGGATCAACAGGACGTTTCCGGTGGCTACACCTTC

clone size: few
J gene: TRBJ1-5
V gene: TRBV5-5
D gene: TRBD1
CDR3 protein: CASSWGQDPNQPQHF
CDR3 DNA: TGTGCCAGCAGCTGGGGACAGGACCCCAATCAGCCCCAGCATTTT

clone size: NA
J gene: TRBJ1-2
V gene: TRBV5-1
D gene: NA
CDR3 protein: CASRLWEDYGYTF
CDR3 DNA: TGTGCCAGCAGACTGTGGGAGGACTATGGCTACACCTTC